This passage covers 27 T cell receptor beta chains from one sample sequenced in a study of shared clonotypes between healthy human individuals. Profiling relied on immunoSEQ multiplex PCR, and the TCRdb table lists in-frame clones only, not all of them. The profile covers 1,500,000 or so clones, with around 98.5% appearing a single time and about 0.35% taken by the ten largest. Sample: naive CD4+ T cells sorted from blood. Subset in this sample: CD45RA+ positively selected. The origin of the receptors is a man in his thirties or forties in good health.

This clone appeared once. V and J are TRBV10-1 and TRBJ2-2, with D uncertain. The CDR3 is made up of 13 amino acids. Trimming cost V 8 bases and J 1 base, with 8 bases left between them. Germline CDR1 is WNHNN and CDR2 is SYGVQD (reference sequence). CDR3 in amino acids: CASGSLNTGELFF. The DNA of the CDR3 is TGCGCCAGCGGGTCCCTGAACACCGGGGAGCTGTTTTTT.

The CDR3 DNA sequence: TGTGCCAGCAGCTTATTCGGGGGATACGAGCAGTACTTC. This sequence encodes CASSLFGGYEQYF. This chain joins TRBV7-3 and TRBJ2-7; a weak D match, TRBD2 (6 bases). This CDR3 region has 13 residues. Trimming took 2 bases from V and 4 from J, leaving 9 bases between them. Germline values: CDR1 SGHTA, CDR2 FQGTGA. The complete variable domain, with remaining parts taken from reference TRBV7-3 and TRBJ2-7, reads GAGVSQTPSNKVTEKGKYVELRCDPISGHTALYWYRQSLGQGPEFLIYFQGTGAADDSGLPNDRFFAVRPEGSVSTLKIQRTERGDSAVYLCASSLFGGYEQYFGPGTRLTVT.

The chain links TRBV2 to TRBJ1-5, with D possibly TRBD1 on 5 matching bases. Per germline, CDR1 SNHLY and CDR2 FYNNEI. The CDR3 sequence is 17 residues long. The V end was cut by 5 bases, the J end by 0 bases, with 17 bases between. The CDR3 region has the DNA TGTGCCAGCAGTACCCTTGGAGTACAGGATAGCAATCAGCCCCAGCATTTT. Protein sequence: CASSTLGVQDSNQPQHF. The full variable domain, completed using reference TRBV2 and TRBJ1-5, is EPEVTQTPSHQVTQMGQEVILRCVPISNHLYFYWYRQILGQKVEFLVSFYNNEISEKSEIFDDQFSVERPDGSNFTLKIRSTKLEDSAMYFCASSTLGVQDSNQPQHFGDGTRLSIL.

The J gene is TRBJ1-2, the V gene TRBV28; TRBD1 aligns across 9 bases. The CDR3 is 13 amino acids. Germline CDR1 MDHEN, CDR2 SYDVKM. The J segment lost 3 bases and the V segment lost 7 bases, leaving 3 bases of the junction unmatched. The CDR3: CASKQGADYGYTF. CDR3 sequence (DNA): TGTGCCAGCAAACAGGGGGCCGACTATGGCTACACCTTC.

V is TRBV5-1 and J is TRBJ2-7, with 8 nucleotides matching TRBD1. V shed 0 bases and J 2 bases; nucleotides not matched to a gene: 10. The CDR3 consists of 17 residues. The germline V gene encodes CDR1 SGHRS and CDR2 YFSETQ. The CDR3 loop reads CASSLGPPGTGPYEQYF. Written as DNA, the CDR3 is TGCGCCAGCAGCTTGGGCCCTCCAGGGACAGGCCCCTACGAGCAGTACTTC.

A note on this clone: Other DNA sequences in this sample translate to the same CDR3. The rearrangement uses TRBV29-1 and TRBJ2-5; no firm D call. This CDR3 has 10 residues. The V end lost 4 bases, the J end lost 4 bases, and 4 bases lay between the germline ends. CDR1 is SQVTM, CDR2 ANQGSEA, per germline. CDR3 protein: CSVGSETQYF. The DNA for the CDR3 is TGCAGCGTTGGTTCAGAGACCCAGTACTTC.

Of note for this clone: An end of the junction differs from the germline gene, which may be a read error. The rearrangement uses TRBV5-4 and TRBJ1-3; D might be TRBD1 (6 bases). This CDR3 contains 14 residues. Germline V gene data show CDR1 as SGHNT and CDR2 as YYREEE (reference sequence). DNA for the CDR3: TGTGCCAGCAGTCGCGGGGGGGCGGACAGCCAAAGGGATTTT. Translation gives CASSRGGADSQRDF.

The DNA of the CDR3 is TGTGCCAGCAGCTTGGCCCCTAGCGGGGGCTTGAGCACAGATACGCAGTATTTT. Protein product: CASSLAPSGGLSTDTQYF. The J gene is TRBJ2-3, the V gene TRBV5-5, with 10 bases lining up with TRBD2. The junction had 7 bases not matched to a gene; V was cut back by 0 bases and J by 0 bases. CDR3 length: 18 amino acids. The germline V gene has CDR1 SGHKS and CDR2 YYEKEE (reference sequence).

The chain recombines TRBV7-2 with TRBJ2-7; 7 nucleotides line up with TRBD2. J lost 6 bases, V lost 5 bases, and 7 bases had no gene match. Germline V lookup: CDR1 SGHTA, CDR2 FQGNSA. This CDR3 contains 13 residues. CDR3 DNA sequence: TGTGCCAGCAGCCCAGCCCGCGGGGGCGAGCAGTACTTC. It translates to CASSPARGGEQYF.

The chain couples TRBV6-5 to TRBJ2-2, with a possible D match to TRBD1 (6 bases). The CDR3 consists of 13 residues. Trimming shortened V by 4 bases and J by 6 bases, and 9 bases separated the two germline ends. In germline, CDR1 is MNHEY, CDR2 SVGAGI. In nucleotides, the CDR3 is TGTGCCAGCAGTTTCAGGGGAGCCGGGGAGCTGTTTTTT. Its translation: CASSFRGAGELFF.

The chain recombines TRBV28 with TRBJ2-3, with D possibly TRBD2 on 5 matching bases. Trimming removed 8 bases at V and 14 bases at J, with 32 bases between. The CDR3 has 16 residues. CDR1 and CDR2 from the germline V gene are MDHEN and SYDVKM. In DNA form, the CDR3 reads TGTGCCAGCGGAACCGGACTTGCGACATCCCTAGTGCGTAGGTATTTT. Encoded protein: CASGTGLATSLVRRYF.

This clone occurred once. The rearrangement joins TRBV5-5 to TRBJ2-7; 9 bases are shared with TRBD2. The trim removed 1 base at V and 2 bases at J, leaving 13 bases unmatched. This CDR3 has 18 amino acids. CDR1 SGHKS and CDR2 YYEKEE come from the germline V gene (reference sequence). CDR3 DNA sequence: TGTGCCAGCAGCTTGAACGGCGGGAGGGCCCCAATTACCTACGAGCAGTACTTC. Its protein is CASSLNGGRAPITYEQYF.

The rearrangement links TRBV28 to TRBJ1-5; D possibly corresponds to TRBD1 (6 bases). Trimming took 6 bases from V and 0 from J, leaving 15 bases between them. The germline V gene encodes CDR1 MDHEN and CDR2 SYDVKM. CDR3 length equals 16 residues. The CDR3 DNA is TGTGCCAGCAGGGGGGGGCTATACTATAGCAATCAGCCCCAGCATTTT. Translating gives CASRGGLYYSNQPQHF.

The V and J genes are TRBV9 and TRBJ2-3; 12 bases are a match to TRBD2. With V trimmed by 6 bases and J by 7 bases, 9 bases remained unmatched. Per germline, CDR1 SGDLS and CDR2 YYNGEE. CDR3 size: 15 residues. The CDR3 loop is CASTLLAGGPNTQYF. The CDR3 nucleotides read TGTGCCAGCACCCTCCTAGCGGGAGGGCCGAATACGCAGTATTTT. Looking up the rest from reference TRBV9 and TRBJ2-3 gives the full variable domain: DSGVTQTPKHLITATGQRVTLRCSPRSGDLSVYWYQQSLDQGLQFLIQYYNGEERAKGNILERFSAQQFPDLHSELNLSSLELGDSALYFCASTLLAGGPNTQYFGPGTRLTVL.

The V call is TRBV5-1, the J call TRBJ2-7; TRBD2 matches at 16 bases. CDR1 is SGHRS and CDR2 is YFSETQ in the germline V gene. The CDR3 covers 16 residues. V was pared by 3 bases and J by 6 bases, with 6 bases of the junction left unmatched. The CDR3 nucleotides read TGCGCCAGCAGCTGGGGACTAGCGGGAGGGCCGCCCGAGCAGTACTTC. This gives the protein CASSWGLAGGPPEQYF.

In its sample, this clone was seen once. The chain employs TRBV6-1 and TRBJ2-2; 11 positions match TRBD2. V trimming: 7 bases; J trimming: 8 bases; junction bases outside the gene matches: 9. CDR3 length: 15 residues. From germline, CDR1 is MNHNS and CDR2 SASEGT. The CDR3 is CASTGLAGGSGELFF. In DNA, the CDR3 is TGTGCCAGCACAGGTCTAGCGGGAGGATCTGGGGAGCTGTTTTTT.

The chain joins TRBV21-1 to TRBJ2-1; TRBD1, the D gene given by the table, was not confirmed from the DNA. TRBV21-1 is a pseudogene locus. This CDR3 contains 17 residues. DNA of the CDR3: TGTGCCAGCAGCAAAGGGGGCACAGGTGGATCCTACAATGAGCAGTTCTTC. Protein product: CASSKGGTGGSYNEQFF.

V is TRBV5-1 and J is TRBJ2-7, with unresolved D. The germline V gene encodes CDR1 SGHRS and CDR2 YFSETQ. This CDR3 has 14 residues. Trimming removed 5 bases at V and 6 bases at J, with 18 bases between. CDR3 DNA: TGCGCCAGCAGAGTCCTCACACAAGACGGCGAGCAGTACTTC. It codes for CASRVLTQDGEQYF. Complete variable domain (other parts from reference TRBV5-1 and TRBJ2-7): KAGVTQTPRYLIKTRGQQVTLSCSPISGHRSVSWYQQTPGQGLQFLFEYFSETQRNKGNFPGRFSGRQFSNSRSEMNVSTLELGDSALYLCASRVLTQDGEQYFGPGTRLTVT.

The V call is TRBV19, the J call TRBJ1-5; possible D gene TRBD1, 6 bases. Germline V CDR1 and CDR2: LNHDA, SQIVND (reference sequence). The CDR3 has 15 residues. V was shortened by 3 bases and J by 6 bases, with 15 bases between the two germline ends. CDR3 protein: CASSIEQGGIQPQHF. The CDR3 bases are TGTGCCAGTAGTATCGAACAGGGTGGGATTCAGCCCCAGCATTTT.

The chain uses TRBV6-5 and TRBJ2-1; a weak D match, TRBD1 (5 bases). The germline V gene has CDR1 MNHEY and CDR2 SVGAGI. With 0 bases removed from V and 5 bases from J, the gap between germline ends came to 8 bases. The CDR3 runs 14 residues. The CDR3 reads CASSYSQANNEQFF. In DNA form, the CDR3 reads TGTGCCAGCAGTTACTCACAGGCCAACAATGAGCAGTTCTTC.

V is TRBV18 and J is TRBJ2-2; possible D gene TRBD2, 5 bases. Looked up from germline, CDR1 is KGHSH and CDR2 is LQKENI. Trimming cost V 11 bases and J 0 bases, with 19 bases left between them. The CDR3 is made up of 16 amino acids. CDR3 DNA: TGTGCCGTTCCTGGAGGAGGCGACCCGAACACCGGGGAGCTGTTTTTT. Its protein product is CAVPGGGDPNTGELFF. The full variable domain, rest sourced from reference TRBV18 and TRBJ2-2, is NAGVMQNPRHLVRRRGQEARLRCSPMKGHSHVYWYRQLPEEGLKFMVYLQKENIIDESGMPKERFSAEFPKEGPSILRIQQVVRGDSAAYFCAVPGGGDPNTGELFFGEGSRLTVL.

The chain joins TRBV5-4 to TRBJ2-7; D may match TRBD1 or TRBD2 (7 bases each). The V gene lost 0 bases and the J gene lost 2 bases, with 12 bases spanning the gap. Per germline, CDR1 SGHNT and CDR2 YYREEE (reference sequence). The CDR3 is 15 amino acids. The CDR3 sequence is CASSLDPGGAYEQYF. Written as DNA, the CDR3 is TGTGCCAGCAGCTTGGACCCAGGGGGGGCCTACGAGCAGTACTTC.

The chain combines TRBV15 with TRBJ2-7; no reliable D call. V was cut by 0 bases and J by 2 bases, with 8 bases left in between. Germline CDR1 LNHNV, CDR2 YYDKDF (reference sequence). This CDR3 region has 14 residues. CDR3 amino acids: CATSRDLAAYEQYF. CDR3 bases: TGTGCCACCAGCAGAGATTTAGCAGCCTACGAGCAGTACTTC.

The V gene is TRBV28, the J gene TRBJ2-7; D remains ambiguous. Germline V gene data show CDR1 as MDHEN and CDR2 as SYDVKM. V dropped 4 bases and J dropped 6 bases, with 13 bases sitting between them. The CDR3 loop spans 13 amino acids. CDR3 protein: CASSSNLGAEQYF. The CDR3 nucleotides are TGTGCCAGCAGTTCTAACTTGGGCGCCGAGCAGTACTTC.

CDR3: CATSRDYTQPQHF. CDR3 sequence (DNA): TGTGCCACCAGCAGAGACTACACTCAGCCCCAGCATTTT. This chain links TRBV15 with TRBJ1-5; D call uncertain. V gave up 0 bases and J gave up 6 bases, with 6 bases separating them. CDR1 LNHNV and CDR2 YYDKDF come from the germline V gene (reference sequence). The CDR3 is 13 residues long.

This clone has only one observation. V is TRBV7-2 and J is TRBJ1-4; unclear D gene. The germline gives CDR1 SGHTA, CDR2 FQGNSA. The CDR3 spans 13 residues. The V end lost 1 base, the J end lost 7 bases, and 7 bases lay between the germline ends. CDR3 nucleotides: TGTGCCAGCAGCTTAGATCTGGCTGAAAAACTGTTTTTT. Amino acid sequence: CASSLDLAEKLFF.

This chain joins TRBV2 and TRBJ2-4; D perhaps matches TRBD1 (5 bases). Trimming removed 4 bases at V and 5 bases at J, with 12 bases between. The CDR3 loop spans 14 amino acids. Germline V gene data show CDR1 as SNHLY and CDR2 as FYNNEI. This CDR3 reads CASSGTGSQNIQYF. DNA of the CDR3: TGTGCCAGCAGTGGTACAGGTAGCCAAAACATTCAGTACTTC. The full variable domain, in which reference TRBV2 and TRBJ2-4 provide the parts outside the CDR3, is EPEVTQTPSHQVTQMGQEVILRCVPISNHLYFYWYRQILGQKVEFLVSFYNNEISEKSEIFDDQFSVERPDGSNFTLKIRSTKLEDSAMYFCASSGTGSQNIQYFGAGTRLSVL.